This TCR beta chain came from a study of cytomegalovirus exposure and HLA in healthy donors. Broader study findings: The investigators catalogued some 160 TCR beta chains as cytomegalovirus-associated. Cytomegalovirus status, reportedly, was diagnosed with high specificity and sensitivity by the classifier.

As to this clone: Its antigen remains unidentified.

The donors were members of the validation cohort, which comprised 120 subjects and was separate from the first cohort of several hundred subjects. Sequenced by immunoSEQ multiplex PCR; TCRdb stores in-frame clones only, minus some. Of 150,000 to 200,000 clones in the sample, roughly 96% were seen once. Germline V gene lookup returns CDR1 LNHDA and CDR2 SQIVND (reference sequence). The length of the CDR3 is 15 residues. The V segment lost 6 bases and the J segment 8 bases; nucleotides outside the gene matches: 10. Sequenced material: PBMCs. This TCR was sampled from a woman between 18 and 29 years old in good health and CMV-seronegative. The chain carries TRBV19 and TRBJ1-5; 10 nucleotides match TRBD1. CDR3 nucleotides: TGTGCCAGTAGGAACCGGGACAGGGGTACGGAGCCCCAGCATTTT. Residues: CASRNRDRGTEPQHF.